The present T cell receptor beta chain was sequenced within a study of OX40 agonist ivuxolimab in advanced cancers. Some background on the complete study: Ivuxolimab was an agonistic, fully human IgG2 monoclonal antibody directed against OX40 (CD134), a costimulatory receptor. Of the 50 to 55 dose-escalation patients, hepatocellular carcinoma was present in about 20, melanoma in roughly 15, renal cell carcinoma in 9 and head and neck cancer in 9. The point of sequencing TCRbeta in the periphery was to test whether ivuxolimab changed TCR sequence diversity and drove clonal T-cell expansion. The monotherapy dose-escalation portion (N of about 49 patients) of the phase I ivuxolimab trial is reported in the paper. Prior anti-PD-1, anti-PD-L1 or anti-CTLA-4 therapy was permitted, and 40% of dose-escalation patients had received checkpoint inhibitors. Intravenous ivuxolimab was administered to patients every 2 weeks at six dose levels: 0.01, 0.1, 0.3, 1.5, 3 and 10 mg/kg. In the dose-escalation cohort, approximately 82% of patients were male, and the mean age was approximately 55 years, with a range of roughly 20 to 85. Partial responses occurred in three dose-escalation patients, of whom one had hepatocellular carcinoma and two had cutaneous melanoma. Overall results and qualifications from the work: In partial responders in the 0.1-3.0 mg/kg groups, normalized peripheral clonal expansion was found to be among the lowest, especially among CD8+ T cells. Antigen specificity was not determined for the clonally expanded peripheral T cells. Low levels of normalized T-cell clonal expansion were also seen in some patients who did not respond. Clonal expansion of both CD4+ and CD8+ blood T cells was observed from baseline to week 6 at doses 0.1 to 3.0 mg/kg. After ivuxolimab, CD8+ T cells had more expanded clones than CD4+ T cells on average.

The trial excluded patients who had a history of autoimmune disease or who were on systemic immunosuppression. In every dose cohort, peripheral blood was drawn for TCR sequencing at baseline, cycle 4 day 1, and cycle 7 day 1. Samples were obtained from an open-label, multicenter, first-in-human phase I dose-escalation trial of ivuxolimab. Adults with locally advanced or metastatic head and neck squamous cell, hepatocellular, melanoma or renal cell carcinoma were enrolled in the trial. Before TCR sequencing, CD4+ T cells and CD8+ T cells were sorted from peripheral blood as separate populations. In regard to this clone: Its antigen is unknown. Base qualities are not provided; no much larger clone lies one nucleotide away.

The germline V gene yields SQVTM for CDR1 and ANQGSEA for CDR2. The CDR3 starts with the cysteine, ends with the phenylalanine, and has 13 residues. This entry keeps only the CDR3 DNA: 39 bases, framed from base 1. Cut back by 4 bases and 2 bases, the V and J ends lie 9 bases apart. For sequencing of the TCRbeta CDR3 region, genomic DNA was extracted from the sorted cells. The immunoSEQ Assay was used to sequence the TCRbeta CDR3 regions. TCRdb re-hosts the immuneACCESS table, in-frame sequences only. Its copies lack some clones; in the studies checked, an unresolved V gene accounts for under half of them, and the cause for the rest is not known. The sample table holds about 25,000 clones, of which approximately 90% were seen once. The ten largest clones take up 45% to 50% of the sample.

Here the sequenced sample was CD4+ or CD8+ T cells sorted from blood, taken in a trial of the OX40 agonist ivuxolimab. The sequence was collected from an adult with an advanced solid tumor such as melanoma, head and neck, liver or kidney cancer. The V and J segments used are TRBV29-1 and TRBJ2-1; the D segment could be TRBD1, given 5 matching bases. The CDR3 has the sequence CSVVGDPYNEQFF. The nucleotides are TGCAGCGTTGTAGGGGATCCCTACAATGAGCAGTTCTTC.